Sequencing of this TCR beta chain was carried out in a study of blood T cells in healthy people across ages. Sample-barcoded 5' priming and a J-beta primer mix drove a second PCR of 7 to 11 cycles. The template-switch adaptor, which had 12 random nucleotides, put a tag on each cDNA molecule. Sequencing of every sample gave 2.5 million or more CDR3-containing paired-end reads. MiXCR, run by TCRdb on the 5' RACE reads, gives a single entry per CDR3 protein. Of 1.5 million to 2 million distinct CDR3 sequences detected, roughly 43% appear once; the ten largest clones hold 23%. Findings and limits, study-wide: Per million T cells, TCR beta diversity dropped roughly linearly as age increased. Naive T cell percentage showed a strong correlation with TCR beta diversity.

This CDR3 has 11 amino acids. V lost 9 bases to trimming and J lost 3 bases, with 8 bases between them. This clonotype was found a few times. What it recognizes is unknown. This receptor was obtained from a human donor in good health. The source material was blood. The rearrangement joins TRBV12-3 or TRBV12-4 to TRBJ1-2; D gene ambiguous. CDR3 nucleotide sequence: TGTGCCAGGCAGCCCTACTATGGCTACACCTTC. Translating gives CARQPYYGYTF.